The 15 T cell receptor beta chains given below trace back to one sample, sequenced in a study of early T cells in non-severe SARS-CoV-2 infection. TCRdb re-derived calls from the 5' RACE reads in MiXCR, one entry per CDR3 protein. In the table there are more than 95,000 distinct CDR3 sequences, around 17% of which are singletons. Sequences were obtained from whole blood. The receptors shown here come from an adult who was a healthcare worker with PCR-confirmed SARS-CoV-2 infection or an uninfected control (not recorded which).

This clonotype was seen a few times. This chain connects TRBV9 to TRBJ2-5, with 8 positions matching TRBD2. Germline loops: CDR1 SGDLS, CDR2 YYNGEE. V trimming: 4 bases; J trimming: 3 bases; junction bases outside the gene matches: 5. The CDR3 is made up of 14 amino acids. The CDR3 bases are TGTGCCAGCAGCCCCGGGACTAGTGAAGAGACCCAGTACTTC. Encoded protein: CASSPGTSEETQYF.

The V gene is TRBV11-2, the J gene TRBJ2-3, with D unresolved. The V end was cut by 3 bases, the J end by 0 bases, with 10 bases between. Germline V gene lookup returns CDR1 SGHAT and CDR2 FQNNGV. The CDR3 sequence is 15 residues long. In DNA, the CDR3 is TGTGCCAGCAGCTTTCGGACGGCTAGCACAGATACGCAGTATTTT. Translating gives CASSFRTASTDTQYF.

This rearrangement joins TRBV6-5 to TRBJ1-1; TRBD1 might be the D (5 bases). V was clipped by 8 bases and J by 0 bases, with 16 bases between them. The CDR3 runs 15 residues. The V gene's germline CDR1 is MNHEY and CDR2 SVGAGI. Here the CDR3 DNA reads TGTGCCAGCTCTTCCAGGGTATTGATGAACACTGAAGCTTTCTTT. Its protein product is CASSSRVLMNTEAFF.

This rearrangement joins TRBV6-5 to TRBJ2-5; 7 bases align to TRBD2. CDR1 is MNHEY, CDR2 SVGAGI, per germline. V lost 6 bases and J lost 5; bases outside the gene matches: 15. The CDR3 consists of 16 residues. CDR3 nucleotides: TGTGCCAGCAGCCGGCACGGCGGGGAGGGAATGGAGACCCAGTACTTC. Amino acid sequence: CASSRHGGEGMETQYF.

The DNA of the CDR3 is TGTGCCAGCAGCCCGCGACAGGGGGCTAGGGAGCAGTACTTC. It encodes CASSPRQGAREQYF. The genes are TRBV5-6 and TRBJ2-7; 10 bases line up with TRBD1. Germline V gene lookup returns CDR1 SGHDT and CDR2 YYEEEE. V was clipped by 4 bases and J by 7 bases; unmatched bases: 8. This CDR3 spans 14 amino acids.

The chain employs TRBV30 and TRBJ2-2; D may be TRBD2 (6 bases). V gave up 5 bases and J gave up 5 bases, with 15 bases separating them. Germline values: CDR1 GTSNPN, CDR2 SVGIG (reference sequence). This CDR3 spans 14 amino acids. CDR3 in amino acids: CAWGTGGWTGELFF. Written as DNA, the CDR3 is TGTGCCTGGGGCACCGGAGGGTGGACCGGGGAGCTGTTTTTT. Complete variable domain (other parts from reference TRBV30 and TRBJ2-2): SQTIHQWPATLVQPVGSPLSLECTVEGTSNPNLYWYRQAAGRGLQLLFYSVGIGQISSEVPQNLSASRPQDRQFILSSKKLLLSDSGFYLCAWGTGGWTGELFFGEGSRLTVL.

This chain joins TRBV29-1 and TRBJ2-6; tentative D call: TRBD2 (6 bases). The V gene's germline CDR1 is SQVTM and CDR2 ANQGSEA. The CDR3 totals 16 residues. Trimming pared 4 bases from V and 4 bases from J, leaving 17 bases between. For the CDR3, the DNA is TGCAGCGTTGCCGGGACGGAGGGGATAGGGGCCAACGTCCTGACTTTC. It specifies CSVAGTEGIGANVLTF.

J is TRBJ2-7 and V is TRBV10-3; unclear D gene. Trimming pared 3 bases from V and 3 bases from J, leaving 3 bases between. Germline V gene lookup returns CDR1 ENHRY and CDR2 SYGVKD. This CDR3 spans 11 amino acids. This CDR3 reads CAISDYYEQYF. In DNA, the CDR3 is TGTGCCATCAGTGACTACTACGAGCAGTACTTC.

This clonotype appeared many times. The chain carries TRBV20-1 and TRBJ2-1, with 7 bases fitting TRBD1. The CDR3 has 15 amino acids. Germline V lookup: CDR1 DFQATT, CDR2 SNEGSKA (reference sequence). Losses at the gene ends were 2 bases for V and 1 base for J; bases not matched to a gene: 5. Here the CDR3 reads CSARNGDSSYNEQFF. The CDR3 region has the DNA TGCAGTGCTAGAAACGGGGACAGTTCCTACAATGAGCAGTTCTTC.

This clonotype was seen a handful of times. J is TRBJ1-1 and V is TRBV29-1; D gene uncertain. This CDR3 spans 11 amino acids. Germline V gene data show CDR1 as SQVTM and CDR2 as ANQGSEA. V was cut by 4 bases and J by 0 bases, with 3 bases left in between. The CDR3 is CSVGVNTEAFF. DNA for the CDR3: TGCAGCGTTGGGGTGAACACTGAAGCTTTCTTT.

In its sample, this clonotype was seen a few times. This sequence joins TRBV6-6 and TRBJ1-1; a weak D match, TRBD1 (6 bases). The CDR3 is made up of 13 amino acids. V dropped 2 bases and J dropped 5 bases, with 9 bases sitting between them. Germline CDR1 MNHNY, CDR2 SVGAGI (reference sequence). The DNA for the CDR3 is TGTGCCAGCAGTTACGGGGGCAGGACTGAAGCTTTCTTT. It encodes CASSYGGRTEAFF.

This clonotype was seen at least ten times. The chain has TRBV6-5 and TRBJ1-1, with TRBD1 as a possible D gene (5 bases). The ends were cut back, 2 bases at V and 7 bases at J, with 14 bases in the middle. CDR1 is MNHEY and CDR2 is SVGAGI in the germline V gene. The CDR3 runs to 14 residues. The CDR3 reads CASSYALQAGEAFF. The DNA of the CDR3 is TGTGCCAGCAGTTACGCATTACAGGCTGGTGAAGCTTTCTTT.

The CDR3 is CASSPPEGVATEAFF. The CDR3 bases are TGCGCCAGCAGCCCGCCGGAGGGGGTGGCCACTGAAGCTTTCTTT. V gene TRBV5-1 combines with J gene TRBJ1-1; a possible D gene is TRBD1 (6 bases). Germline V lookup: CDR1 SGHRS, CDR2 YFSETQ. V lost 4 bases and J 4 bases, leaving 17 bases between the germline ends. The CDR3 extends over 15 amino acids.

The genes are TRBV29-1 and TRBJ2-2; no clear D gene. Germline CDR1 is SQVTM and CDR2 is ANQGSEA. Trimming stripped 7 bases from V and 6 bases from J, with 18 bases between. The CDR3 sequence is 14 residues long. CDR3 DNA: TGCAGCGCTGACTTGGGGTATGGTGCCGGGGAGCTGTTTTTT. Encoded protein: CSADLGYGAGELFF.

There are a few counts of this clonotype. The chain has TRBV27 and TRBJ1-6; D unresolved. The CDR3 sequence is 13 residues long. V was trimmed by 2 bases and J by 10 bases, leaving 9 bases between them. Germline V lookup: CDR1 MNHEY, CDR2 SMNVEV (reference sequence). This CDR3 is CASSLNVGSPLHF. Here the CDR3 DNA reads TGTGCCAGCAGTTTAAATGTGGGCTCACCCCTCCACTTT.